The 5 T cell receptor beta chains presented below share a single source sample, sequenced in a study of identical twins. Each CDR3 protein is one row after TCRdb ran MiXCR on the 5' RACE reads. The sample comprises some 1,700,000 distinct CDR3 sequences, under 35% of which are singletons, and 0.27% rests with the top ten. The sample comprised cord blood. The receptors here all came from a newborn girl in good health.

This CDR3 is CASSESRPRRTYEQYF. The CDR3 DNA sequence: TGTGCCAGCAGTGAATCTCGACCTAGACGGACCTACGAGCAGTACTTC. This rearrangement joins TRBV25-1 to TRBJ2-7, with no clear D. This CDR3 has 16 amino acids. CDR1 MGHDK and CDR2 SYGVNS come from the germline V gene. V was trimmed by 1 base and J by 2 bases, leaving 15 bases between them.

This clonotype turned up a few times. V is TRBV7-2 and J is TRBJ2-7, with 10 bases aligning to TRBD2. CDR3 length: 15 amino acids. Germline CDR1 reads SGHTA; CDR2 reads FQGNSA. V dropped 4 bases and J dropped 7; count of bases not matched to a gene: 10. CDR3 DNA sequence: TGTGCCAGCAGCTCTTCTAGCGGGAGTCAGAGGGAGCAGTACTTC. Protein sequence: CASSSSSGSQREQYF.

V gene TRBV4-1 combines with J gene TRBJ2-2; 9 nucleotides agree with TRBD2. Germline CDR1 is MGHRA and CDR2 is YSYEKL. The CDR3 runs to 18 residues. Trimming cost V 0 bases and J 1 base; bases outside gene matches: 6. CDR3 nucleotides: TGCGCCAGCAGCCAAGAAAAACTAGCGGGTGAGAACACCGGGGAGCTGTTTTTT. It translates to CASSQEKLAGENTGELFF.

This clonotype occurred many times. The chain combines TRBV12-3 or TRBV12-4 with TRBJ2-5, with unresolved D. The CDR3 has 14 amino acids. Trimming stripped 6 bases from V and 1 base from J, with 12 bases between. The CDR3 loop reads CASSSTIIQETQYF. The CDR3 DNA reads as TGTGCCAGCAGCAGCACTATTATCCAAGAGACCCAGTACTTC.

This rearrangement joins TRBV20-1 to TRBJ2-1; a possible D gene is TRBD2 (6 bases). Germline V gene sequence: CDR1 DFQATT, CDR2 SNEGSKA (reference sequence). The V and J ends lost 6 bases and 6 bases respectively, with 18 bases between them. The CDR3 contains 14 residues. The CDR3 sequence is CSAPREPTGNEQFF. DNA for the CDR3: TGCAGTGCCCCACGGGAGCCCACCGGCAATGAGCAGTTCTTC.